Below are 15 T cell receptor beta chains sequenced from a single sample in a study of cytomegalovirus exposure and HLA in healthy donors (TCRdb year 2017). Library preparation was by the immunoSEQ multiplex PCR assay. The multiplex PCR relied on a mix of 60 forward primers for TCR Vbeta segments and 13 reverse primers for TCR Jbeta segments. Sourced from immuneACCESS, this table was stored by TCRdb with only in-frame sequences that have V and J called. A share of the clones is absent; for the studies checked, an unresolved V gene accounts for under half, and the remainder has no known explanation. The sample records about 160,000 clones, around 79% of which are singletons. The ten largest account for about 0.91% of the sample. The sample consisted of PBMCs. The receptors were gathered from a woman aged 45-59 years in good health and CMV-seropositive.

CDR3 nucleotides: TGTGCCAGCAGCCCCCGGACGGGGGGCGCAAACATTCAGTACTTC. It yields the protein CASSPRTGGANIQYF. The chain is built from TRBV5-4 and TRBJ2-4; D may be TRBD2 (7 bases). CDR1 SGHNT and CDR2 YYREEE come from the germline V gene (reference sequence). Between the trimmed V and J ends, which lost 4 bases and 6 bases, there was a span of 17 bases. This CDR3 is built from 15 residues.

The chain is built from TRBV6-1 and TRBJ1-2; a possible D gene is TRBD1 (6 bases). Trimming removed 6 bases from V and 1 base from J, with 15 bases in between. Germline lookup yields CDR1 MNHNS and CDR2 SASEGT. CDR3 length equals 15 residues. Written as DNA, the CDR3 is TGTGCCAGCAGCCCCACCGGACAGAGTAACTATGGCTACACCTTC. This sequence encodes CASSPTGQSNYGYTF.

The V and J genes are TRBV6-5 and TRBJ1-1; 8 nucleotides line up with TRBD1. V lost 6 bases to trimming and J lost 2 bases; unmatched junction nucleotides: 5. Germline lookup yields CDR1 MNHEY and CDR2 SVGAGI. The CDR3 is made up of 14 amino acids. The CDR3 region is CASRSDRANTEAFF. CDR3 in DNA: TGTGCCAGCAGATCGGACAGGGCCAACACTGAAGCTTTCTTT.

The chain links TRBV5-1 to TRBJ2-1; D may be TRBD1 (6 bases). The germline CDR1 and CDR2 sequences are SGHRS and YFSETQ. Trimming took 5 bases from V and 4 from J, leaving 13 bases between them. CDR3 length: 14 amino acids. The CDR3 DNA is TGCGCCAGCAGTCAACAGGGCGATTACAATGAGCAGTTCTTC. Amino acids: CASSQQGDYNEQFF.

The chain employs TRBV19 and TRBJ2-7; 7 bases fit TRBD1. The CDR3 has 14 residues. Germline V gene data show CDR1 as LNHDA and CDR2 as SQIVND (reference sequence). V dropped 5 bases and J dropped 2; count of bases not matched to a gene: 6. The CDR3 DNA sequence: TGTGCCAGTAGTCTAATGACAGGGACCTACGAGCAGTACTTC. It yields the protein CASSLMTGTYEQYF.

This sequence joins TRBV4-1 and TRBJ1-2, with TRBD1 matching over 9 bases. V lost 4 bases and J lost 3; bases outside the gene matches: 9. The CDR3 has 16 amino acids. Germline CDR1 reads MGHRA; CDR2 reads YSYEKL. The CDR3 DNA is TGCGCCAGCAGCCCAGGATCGACAGGGGGGGACTATGGCTACACCTTC. As protein: CASSPGSTGGDYGYTF.

As concerns this clone: A read error may produce the germline difference seen at one junction end. The J gene is TRBJ2-7, the V gene TRBV7-9; maybe TRBD2 (5 bases). Looked up from germline, CDR1 is SEHNR and CDR2 is FQNEAQ (reference sequence). The CDR3 is 12 amino acids. CDR3 sequence reads: CSSSFQRDEQYF. The CDR3 DNA is TGTTCCAGCAGCTTTCAGAGGGACGAGCAGTACTTC.

The chain uses TRBV7-8 and TRBJ2-3, with 9 positions matching TRBD2. Unmatched junction bases numbered 15, after V lost 4 bases and J lost 4 bases. The CDR3 has 18 residues. Germline V gives CDR1 SGHVS, CDR2 FQNEAQ. The CDR3 nucleotides are TGTGCCAGCAGCTCGAGGGGCGGGGGGGCCAGGAGAGCAGATACGCAGTATTTT. Protein sequence: CASSSRGGGARRADTQYF. Full variable domain (remainder filled in from reference TRBV7-8 and TRBJ2-3): GAGVSQSPRYKVAKRGQDVALRCDPISGHVSLFWYQQALGQGPEFLTYFQNEAQLDKSGLPSDRFFAERPEGSVSTLKIQRTQQEDSAVYLCASSSRGGGARRADTQYFGPGTRLTVL.

V and J are TRBV28 and TRBJ2-7, with TRBD1 identical over 9 bases. The V gene's germline CDR1 is MDHEN and CDR2 SYDVKM. V shed 6 bases, J shed 5 bases, and the junction held 8 bases outside the gene matches. The CDR3 is 14 residues long. The DNA of the CDR3 is TGTGCCAGCAGCCCGGGACAGGGCATCAACGAGCAGTACTTC. This encodes CASSPGQGINEQYF.

The chain recombines TRBV23-1 with TRBJ1-5; TRBD1 matches at 8 bases. TRBV23-1 is assigned to the ORF class and has an uncertain function. The V and J ends lost 2 bases and 2 bases, in that order; junction bases with no gene match: 23. The CDR3 sequence is 22 residues long. CDR3 sequence (DNA): TGCGCCAGCAGTCAACCCCGCCGTCGCAGGGGGCAGAAGGTAAGTGGCAATCAGCCCCAGCATTTT. Protein sequence: CASSQPRRRRGQKVSGNQPQHF.

This chain links TRBV5-1 with TRBJ1-3; TRBD1 agrees at 8 bases. Germline CDR1 SGHRS, CDR2 YFSETQ. The ends lost 5 bases at V and 4 bases at J; junction bases unmatched: 5. CDR3 size: 14 residues. The CDR3 coding sequence is TGCGCCAGCAGTACTCAGGGGGCCGGAAACACCATATATTTT. As protein: CASSTQGAGNTIYF.

The count of this clone is one. The V and J genes are TRBV28 and TRBJ1-5, with D maybe TRBD1 (5 bases). Trimming shortened V by 1 base and J by 6 bases, and 13 bases separated the two germline ends. Germline V gives CDR1 MDHEN, CDR2 SYDVKM. This CDR3 region has 15 residues. The CDR3 sequence: CASSLYGGPPQPQHF. In DNA form, the CDR3 reads TGTGCCAGCAGTTTATACGGGGGTCCACCTCAGCCCCAGCATTTT.

The rearrangement uses TRBV5-4 and TRBJ1-2; D gene ambiguous. The CDR3 loop spans 13 amino acids. The V gene lost 0 bases and the J gene lost 4 bases, with 7 bases spanning the gap. Per germline, CDR1 SGHNT and CDR2 YYREEE (reference sequence). As DNA, the CDR3 is TGTGCCAGCAGCTTGGAGAGGAGCTATGGCTACACCTTC. Protein: CASSLERSYGYTF.

The genes are TRBV19 and TRBJ2-5; 10 nucleotides agree with TRBD1. The CDR3 runs to 14 residues. The V segment lost 5 bases and the J segment 4 bases; nucleotides outside the gene matches: 4. Germline CDR1 LNHDA, CDR2 SQIVND (reference sequence). CDR3 residues: CASSPRDRGETQYF. The CDR3 DNA is TGTGCCAGTAGTCCGCGGGACAGGGGAGAGACCCAGTACTTC.

This clone was observed a single time. This chain links TRBV11-1 with TRBJ2-2; unclear D gene. This CDR3 has 15 residues. Per the germline V gene, CDR1 is SGHAT and CDR2 is FQDESV (reference sequence). V was clipped by 5 bases and J by 8 bases, with 18 bases between them. Written as DNA, the CDR3 is TGTGCCAGCAGCCACGAGCGACGTAGATCGGGGGAGCTGTTTTTT. Protein: CASSHERRRSGELFF.